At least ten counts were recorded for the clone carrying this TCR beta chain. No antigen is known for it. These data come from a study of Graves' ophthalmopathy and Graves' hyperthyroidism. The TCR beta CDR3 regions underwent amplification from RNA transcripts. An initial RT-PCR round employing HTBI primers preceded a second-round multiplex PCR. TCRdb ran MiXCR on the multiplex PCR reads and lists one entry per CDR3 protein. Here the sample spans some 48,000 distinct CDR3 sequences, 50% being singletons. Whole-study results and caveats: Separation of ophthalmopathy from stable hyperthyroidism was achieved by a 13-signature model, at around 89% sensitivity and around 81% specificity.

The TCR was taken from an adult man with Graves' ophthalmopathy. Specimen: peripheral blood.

This chain's CDR3 is CASSFEGELFF. CDR3 bases: TGTGCCAGCAGTTTTGAGGGGGAGCTGTTTTTT. J is TRBJ2-2 and V is TRBV12-3 or TRBV12-4; D call uncertain. Trimming removed 3 bases at V and 8 bases at J, with 4 bases between. The CDR3 is 11 residues long.